The 8 T cell receptor beta chains below all came from one sample that was sequenced in a study of shared clonotypes between healthy human individuals. Using immunoSEQ multiplex PCR, the repertoire was profiled, and TCRdb retains in-frame clones only, with some absent. The sample carries about 1.5 million clones, roughly 95% recorded once. Sequenced sample: naive CD4+ T cells sorted from blood. Subset denoted: CD45RA+ positively selected. The receptors shown here come from a man aged 25 to 45 in good health.

The chain combines TRBV9 with TRBJ1-5; unclear D gene. Trimming took off 0 bases at V and 5 bases at J, with 12 bases between the two ends. The germline V gene has CDR1 SGDLS and CDR2 YYNGEE. The CDR3 is 15 residues long. The DNA for the CDR3 is TGTGCCAGCAGCGTAGGGCCTACCCGGGATCAGCCCCAGCATTTT. Translation: CASSVGPTRDQPQHF.

V is TRBV6-6 and J is TRBJ2-1, with D uncertain. This CDR3 has 13 residues. Germline CDR1 MNHNY, CDR2 SVGAGI (reference sequence). Trimming removed 6 bases at V and 4 bases at J, with 10 bases between. The CDR3 here is CASSRDQYNEQFF. The DNA of the CDR3 is TGTGCCAGCAGCCGCGACCAGTACAATGAGCAGTTCTTC.

This chain uses TRBV5-4 with TRBJ2-5, with TRBD1 identical over 7 bases. CDR3 length equals 15 residues. From germline, CDR1 is SGHNT and CDR2 YYREEE (reference sequence). V was pared by 4 bases and J by 2 bases, with 8 bases of the junction left unmatched. The CDR3 loop is CASSPPRGQQETQYF. For the CDR3, the DNA is TGTGCCAGCAGCCCCCCTAGGGGACAGCAAGAGACCCAGTACTTC.

The J gene is TRBJ2-7, the V gene TRBV7-9; 8 bases align to TRBD1. The CDR3 totals 15 residues. V gave up 2 bases and J gave up 6 bases; unmatched junction bases: 9. CDR1 SEHNR and CDR2 FQNEAQ come from the germline V gene (reference sequence). CDR3 amino acids: CASSLSGQGRAEQYF. The CDR3 coding sequence is TGTGCCAGCAGCTTATCAGGACAGGGTCGCGCCGAGCAGTACTTC.

This clone was detected once. The rearrangement uses TRBV6-1 and TRBJ2-7; TRBD2 matches 13 bases. The CDR3 contains 19 residues. Trimming cost V 0 bases and J 2 bases; bases outside gene matches: 10. Germline values: CDR1 MNHNS, CDR2 SASEGT. The CDR3 DNA reads TGTGCCAGCAGTGAAGCGCGGACTAGCGGGAGTAGCTGGGCCTACGAGCAGTACTTC. It codes for CASSEARTSGSSWAYEQYF.

This clone came up once. The chain links TRBV4-1 to TRBJ2-3; 7 bases agree with TRBD2. V lost 6 bases to trimming and J lost 4 bases; unmatched junction nucleotides: 4. Germline lookup yields CDR1 MGHRA and CDR2 YSYEKL. This CDR3 is built from 13 residues. CDR3 DNA sequence: TGCGCCAGCAGATGGGAGGGTTCAGATACGCAGTATTTT. Residues: CASRWEGSDTQYF.

This sequence joins TRBV18 and TRBJ1-1; tentative D call: TRBD1 (6 bases). V dropped 0 bases and J dropped 3 bases, with 20 bases sitting between them. The CDR3 consists of 18 residues. Germline loops: CDR1 KGHSH, CDR2 LQKENI. The CDR3 coding sequence is TGTGCCAGCTCACCACCACGTGGCGTCCAGGGGATCCACACTGAAGCTTTCTTT. Protein sequence: CASSPPRGVQGIHTEAFF.

The chain employs TRBV9 and TRBJ1-2; D call uncertain. Looked up from germline, CDR1 is SGDLS and CDR2 is YYNGEE. V lost 0 bases, J lost 0 bases, and 3 bases lay in between. The CDR3 has 13 residues. The CDR3, as DNA: TGTGCCAGCAGCGTAGGAACTAACTATGGCTACACCTTC. Residues: CASSVGTNYGYTF.